Listed below are T cell receptor beta chains from one sample, sequenced in a study of regulatory T cells in long-lasting Graves disease. TCRdb itself ran the multiplex PCR reads through MiXCR, one entry per CDR3 protein. Here the sample spans about 430,000 distinct CDR3 sequences, about 15% being singletons. This same sample was also part of a study on T cells in Graves' hyperthyroidism and ophthalmopathy.

The sequences come from peripheral blood mononuclear cells (PBMCs), collected at new diagnosis, from a patient treated with antithyroid drugs. These receptors came from a woman aged 40 to 50 with Graves disease. Each CDR3 is given with its conserved first and last residue. The order of the fields is V gene, CDR3 protein.

TRBV5-1,CASSLDDVQYF
TRBV5-5,CASSLVGGRAGGGTDTQYF
TRBV7-9,CASSLDRGLGGYTF
TRBV18,CASSPPTGEPAGELFF
TRBV12-3/TRBV12-4,CASSGEGLAGAEQYF
TRBV29-1,CSVAPGPSSYKQYF
TRBV20-1,CSASKLAGGETQYF
TRBV2,CASSDPTETQYF
TRBV14,CASSQTGRNSPLHF
TRBV28,CASSLYRGTSNQPQHF
TRBV20-1,CSARETGHFNSPLRF
TRBV6-2/TRBV6-3,CASNLPSRDRESGYTF
TRBV7-9,CTSSSSYQGTQYF
TRBV3-1,CASSQISGRAEDTQYF
TRBV11-1,CASSLDLIYEQYF
TRBV27,CASSSPPGGSENEQFF
TRBV2,CASMIGAGGYNEQFF
TRBV9,CASSHQAGLAGGPGGEQFF
TRBV3-1,CASSQARTANYGYTF
TRBV19,CASREGSVSGANVLTF
TRBV12-3/TRBV12-4,CASSQKKGLAGVAAQYF